What follows are 19 T cell receptor beta chains derived from one specimen sequenced in a study of shared T cell receptors in the human thymus. Sequencing was performed with immunoSEQ multiplex PCR; in TCRdb, only in-frame clones are kept and a portion is missing. The table has some 400,000 clones, more than 85% seen once. Sequencing was performed on thymocytes. These TCRs come from a human donor.

This rearrangement joins TRBV30 to TRBJ2-7; no firm D call. The CDR3 is made up of 11 amino acids. CDR1 is GTSNPN, CDR2 SVGIG, per germline (reference sequence). V dropped 4 bases and J dropped 5 bases, with 9 bases sitting between them. This CDR3 reads CAWTWTHEQYF. CDR3 sequence (DNA): TGTGCCTGGACCTGGACCCACGAGCAGTACTTC.

The chain carries TRBV27 and TRBJ2-7, with D hard to call. Trimming stripped 4 bases from V and 3 bases from J, with 7 bases between. The germline V gene encodes CDR1 MNHEY and CDR2 SMNVEV (reference sequence). There are 12 residues in the CDR3. The CDR3 bases are TGTGCCAGCAGTTCCCCGGACTACGAGCAGTACTTC. It specifies CASSSPDYEQYF.

V is TRBV2 and J is TRBJ2-2, with no clear D. The CDR3 is 16 amino acids. The germline CDR1 and CDR2 sequences are SNHLY and FYNNEI. V was shortened by 2 bases and J by 7 bases, with 17 bases between the two germline ends. The CDR3, as DNA: TGTGCCAGCAGTGAACCGGTTGCCGTTGCCGTCGGGGAGCTGTTTTTT. Amino acids: CASSEPVAVAVGELFF. The full variable domain, rest sourced from reference TRBV2 and TRBJ2-2, is EPEVTQTPSHQVTQMGQEVILRCVPISNHLYFYWYRQILGQKVEFLVSFYNNEISEKSEIFDDQFSVERPDGSNFTLKIRSTKLEDSAMYFCASSEPVAVAVGELFFGEGSRLTVL.

This chain links TRBV27 with TRBJ2-2; 10 bases are shared with TRBD2. Germline assignment: CDR1 MNHEY and CDR2 SMNVEV (reference sequence). The V and J ends lost 3 bases and 5 bases, in that order; junction bases with no gene match: 3. This CDR3 region has 15 residues. CDR3: CASSFSGRRTGELFF. CDR3 in DNA: TGTGCCAGCAGTTTTAGCGGGAGGCGAACCGGGGAGCTGTTTTTT.

Details on this clone: A junction end diverges from the germline sequence, so it may reflect a read error. The V and J genes are TRBV6-6 and TRBJ2-7; 10 bases are a match to TRBD2. Germline V gene sequence: CDR1 MNHNY, CDR2 SVGAGI (reference sequence). CDR3 length: 15 residues. DNA of the CDR3: TGTGCCAGCAGCTACTGGACTAGCGGCTTCTACGAGCAGTACTTC. Translated: CASSYWTSGFYEQYF.

The chain couples TRBV29-1 to TRBJ1-1; D uncertain. The CDR3 extends over 10 amino acids. Trimming cost V 4 bases and J 6 bases, with 6 bases left between them. In germline, CDR1 is SQVTM, CDR2 ANQGSEA. The CDR3 sequence is CSVGEAEAFF. For the CDR3, the DNA is TGCAGCGTTGGCGAAGCTGAAGCTTTCTTT.

The gene calls are TRBV5-6 and TRBJ2-7; 11 nucleotides agree with TRBD2. V gave up 1 base and J gave up 1 base; unmatched junction bases: 7. Germline V gene data show CDR1 as SGHDT and CDR2 as YYEEEE. The CDR3 length is 17 residues. The CDR3 protein is CASSLISSGRLSYEQYF. In DNA form, the CDR3 reads TGTGCCAGCAGCTTGATATCTAGCGGGAGGCTTTCCTACGAGCAGTACTTC.

The V call is TRBV4-2, the J call TRBJ1-5; possibly TRBD1 for D (6 bases). The CDR3 is made up of 15 amino acids. Looked up from germline, CDR1 is LGHNA and CDR2 is YNFKEQ. Trimming took 0 bases from V and 7 from J, leaving 13 bases between them. The CDR3 is CASSQDGGREQPQHF. For the CDR3, the DNA is TGTGCCAGCAGCCAAGATGGGGGCAGGGAACAGCCCCAGCATTTT.

This chain uses TRBV30 with TRBJ1-3; D is possibly TRBD1 (6 bases). With 0 bases removed from V and 1 base from J, the gap between germline ends came to 13 bases. CDR3 length: 16 residues. Germline V gene lookup returns CDR1 GTSNPN and CDR2 SVGIG (reference sequence). The CDR3 sequence is CAWSVGGSSSGNTIYF. Written as DNA, the CDR3 is TGTGCCTGGAGTGTAGGGGGGAGCTCTTCTGGAAACACCATATATTTT. The full variable domain, in which reference TRBV30 and TRBJ1-3 provide the parts outside the CDR3, is SQTIHQWPATLVQPVGSPLSLECTVEGTSNPNLYWYRQAAGRGLQLLFYSVGIGQISSEVPQNLSASRPQDRQFILSSKKLLLSDSGFYLCAWSVGGSSSGNTIYFGEGSWLTVV.

The V gene is TRBV5-4, the J gene TRBJ1-6; D ambiguous. The CDR3 is made up of 14 amino acids. Trimming left V 0 bases short and J 6 bases short, with 7 bases between. Looked up from germline, CDR1 is SGHNT and CDR2 is YYREEE (reference sequence). CDR3 in amino acids: CASSLDRSNSPLHF. In nucleotides, the CDR3 is TGTGCCAGCAGCTTGGACCGGAGTAATTCACCCCTCCACTTT.

The chain combines TRBV28 with TRBJ2-1; D is perhaps TRBD1 (6 bases). The CDR3 is 15 amino acids. The ends were cut back, 6 bases at V and 5 bases at J, with 17 bases in the middle. CDR1 and CDR2 (germline): MDHEN, SYDVKM. The CDR3 spells CASRLGPDSHNEQFF. The CDR3 DNA is TGTGCCAGCAGACTAGGACCGGACAGCCACAATGAGCAGTTCTTC.

The chain recombines TRBV28 with TRBJ2-7; no clear D. CDR3 length: 16 amino acids. The germline V gene encodes CDR1 MDHEN and CDR2 SYDVKM. CDR3 protein: CAPECCPPLWLYEQYF. The CDR3, as DNA: TGTGCACCGGAGTGTTGCCCTCCGCTGTGGCTATACGAGCAGTACTTC.

V usage is TRBV19 and J usage is TRBJ1-5; D is perhaps TRBD1 (6 bases). Germline CDR1 and CDR2: LNHDA and SQIVND (reference sequence). V lost 2 bases and J 3 bases, leaving 17 bases between the germline ends. This CDR3 has 17 amino acids. The CDR3 is CASSILVGQQLNQPQHF. CDR3 bases: TGTGCCAGTAGTATATTGGTTGGACAGCAACTCAATCAGCCCCAGCATTTT.

The chain couples TRBV5-6 to TRBJ1-5; maybe TRBD1 (5 bases). CDR3 length: 17 amino acids. With 2 bases removed from V and 3 bases from J, the gap between germline ends came to 18 bases. Germline lookup yields CDR1 SGHDT and CDR2 YYEEEE. The CDR3 sequence: CASSFQVEGPFNQPQHF. Here the CDR3 DNA reads TGTGCCAGCAGCTTTCAGGTGGAGGGACCCTTCAATCAGCCCCAGCATTTT.

This chain joins TRBV30 and TRBJ2-5; D is tentatively TRBD1 or TRBD2 (6 bases each). This CDR3 contains 14 residues. Germline CDR1 reads GTSNPN; CDR2 reads SVGIG (reference sequence). Deletions cut 5 bases from V and 5 bases from J, with 18 bases between. CDR3 nucleotide sequence: TGTGCCTGGCTTTCCGACAGGAGGGGGGAGACCCAGTACTTC. Protein product: CAWLSDRRGETQYF. The whole variable domain, remainder taken from reference TRBV30 and TRBJ2-5, is SQTIHQWPATLVQPVGSPLSLECTVEGTSNPNLYWYRQAAGRGLQLLFYSVGIGQISSEVPQNLSASRPQDRQFILSSKKLLLSDSGFYLCAWLSDRRGETQYFGPGTRLLVL.

The rearrangement uses TRBV7-2 and TRBJ2-7; D ambiguous. Germline V CDR1 and CDR2: SGHTA, FQGNSA. The V end was cut by 1 base, the J end by 0 bases, with 10 bases between. This CDR3 is 15 amino acids long. The CDR3, as DNA: TGTGCCAGCAGCTTAGTCCTCCTGGGCTCCTACGAGCAGTACTTC. Translation gives CASSLVLLGSYEQYF.

The chain uses TRBV7-2 and TRBJ2-5; the match to TRBD1 covers 9 bases. V shed 6 bases, J shed 5 bases, and the junction held 7 bases outside the gene matches. Germline loops: CDR1 SGHTA, CDR2 FQGNSA. The CDR3 loop spans 14 amino acids. The CDR3 DNA sequence: TGTGCCAGCAGAAAACAGGGGGCTCGGGAGACCCAGTACTTC. It specifies CASRKQGARETQYF.

The chain links TRBV7-2 to TRBJ2-1; maybe TRBD1 (6 bases). Trimming removed 5 bases at V and 0 bases at J, with 17 bases between. There are 17 residues in the CDR3. The germline V gene has CDR1 SGHTA and CDR2 FQGNSA. The chain's CDR3 is CASSKTTRGSSYNEQFF. The DNA of the CDR3 is TGTGCCAGCAGCAAAACAACGAGGGGGAGCTCCTACAATGAGCAGTTCTTC. The full variable domain, rest sourced from reference TRBV7-2 and TRBJ2-1, is GAGVSQSPSNKVTEKGKDVELRCDPISGHTALYWYRQSLGQGLEFLIYFQGNSAPDKSGLPSDRFSAERTGGSVSTLTIQRTQQEDSAVYLCASSKTTRGSSYNEQFFGPGTRLTVL.

The sample holds a few counts of this clone. CDR3 in amino acids: CASSSGGTGELFF. CDR3 DNA: TGCGCCAGCAGCTCGGGCGGGACCGGGGAGCTGTTTTTT. The rearrangement joins TRBV5-1 to TRBJ2-2; possibly TRBD2 for D (5 bases). This CDR3 contains 13 residues. Trimming stripped 3 bases from V and 5 bases from J, with 8 bases between. Germline CDR1 and CDR2: SGHRS and YFSETQ.